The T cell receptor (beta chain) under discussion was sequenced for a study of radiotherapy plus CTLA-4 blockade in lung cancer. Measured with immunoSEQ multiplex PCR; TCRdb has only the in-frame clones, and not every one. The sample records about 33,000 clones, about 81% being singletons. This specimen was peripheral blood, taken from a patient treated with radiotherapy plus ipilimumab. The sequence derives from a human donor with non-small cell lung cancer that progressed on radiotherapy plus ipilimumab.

CDR3 bases: TGTGCCAGTAGTTCCCCGACAGGGGAAGCCTCTTCTAACTATGGCTACACCTTC. Translating it yields CASSSPTGEASSNYGYTF. V is TRBV19 and J is TRBJ1-2; 8 nucleotides align to TRBD1. The germline CDR1 and CDR2 sequences are LNHDA and SQIVND (reference sequence). The CDR3 extends over 18 amino acids. The J segment lost 0 bases and the V segment lost 5 bases, leaving 14 bases of the junction unmatched.